These T cell receptor beta chains were read from a single sample in a study of OX40 agonist ivuxolimab in advanced cancers. The repertoire was sequenced with immunoSEQ multiplex PCR; TCRdb's copy has only in-frame clones and lacks some. This sample yields just over 20,000 clones, of which roughly 77% are seen a single time; approximately 9.6% belongs to the top ten. Material: CD4+ or CD8+ T cells sorted from blood, obtained in a trial of the OX40 agonist ivuxolimab. All receptors derive from an adult with an advanced solid tumor such as melanoma, head and neck, liver or kidney cancer. Each CDR3 is given with its conserved first and last residue. A D gene is named only where the DNA matches it firmly. Only some rows state a clone size, as once, few, many or a class for expanded clones.

clone size: .
J gene: TRBJ2-3
V gene: TRBV7-2
D gene: .
CDR3 protein: CASSASTGWRDTQYF
CDR3 DNA: TGTGCCAGCAGCGCCTCAACGGGGTGGAGGGATACGCAGTATTTT

clone size: few
J gene: TRBJ2-5
V gene: TRBV7-2
D gene: .
CDR3 protein: CASSSDPGKTQYF
CDR3 DNA: TGTGCCAGCAGCTCGGACCCCGGAAAGACCCAGTACTTC

clone size: .
J gene: TRBJ1-5
V gene: TRBV6-5
D gene: .
CDR3 protein: CASSYLQGINQPQHF
CDR3 DNA: TGTGCCAGCAGTTACCTACAGGGCATTAATCAGCCCCAGCATTTT

clone size: .
J gene: TRBJ2-1
V gene: TRBV19
D gene: .
CDR3 protein: CASSTGLKNNEQFF
CDR3 DNA: TGTGCCAGTAGTACCGGACTGAAAAACAATGAGCAGTTCTTC

clone size: few
J gene: TRBJ1-1
V gene: TRBV10-3
D gene: .
CDR3 protein: CAIRGGDEAFF
CDR3 DNA: TGTGCCATCAGAGGCGGAGATGAAGCTTTCTTT

clone size: few
J gene: TRBJ2-2
V gene: TRBV7-3
D gene: .
CDR3 protein: CASSFLGAGRELFF
CDR3 DNA: TGTGCCAGCAGCTTCTTGGGTGCCGGCCGGGAGCTGTTTTTT

clone size: .
J gene: TRBJ2-3
V gene: TRBV7-3
D gene: TRBD2
CDR3 protein: CASSPQERGGTDTQYF
CDR3 DNA: TGTGCCAGCAGCCCACAGGAGCGGGGGGGCACAGATACGCAGTATTTT

clone size: few
J gene: TRBJ1-6
V gene: TRBV5-1
D gene: TRBD1
CDR3 protein: CASSVRDSLGSPLHF
CDR3 DNA: TGCGCCAGCAGCGTCCGGGACAGTCTTGGTTCACCCCTCCACTTT

clone size: .
J gene: TRBJ2-2
V gene: TRBV11-3
D gene: .
CDR3 protein: CASSSSPRGQGNTGELFF
CDR3 DNA: TGTGCCAGCAGCTCTAGCCCCAGAGGGCAGGGGAACACCGGGGAGCTGTTTTTT

clone size: once
J gene: TRBJ1-3
V gene: TRBV5-1
D gene: .
CDR3 protein: CASSLQGATFGNTIYF
CDR3 DNA: TGCGCCAGCAGCCTTCAGGGTGCTACGTTTGGAAACACCATATATTTT

clone size: .
J gene: TRBJ2-5
V gene: TRBV10-3
D gene: TRBD1
CDR3 protein: CAISALPLRGTGKIQETQYF
CDR3 DNA: TGTGCCATCAGTGCACTACCACTTAGGGGGACAGGGAAAATCCAAGAGACCCAGTACTTC

clone size: .
J gene: TRBJ1-5
V gene: TRBV21-1
D gene: .
CDR3 protein: CASSKGGPYSNQPQHF
CDR3 DNA: TGTGCCAGCAGCAAAGGGGGACCATATAGCAATCAGCCCCAGCATTTT

clone size: .
J gene: TRBJ1-2
V gene: TRBV30
D gene: TRBD1
CDR3 protein: CAWSRFSGTGGAGYGYTF
CDR3 DNA: TGTGCCTGGAGTAGGTTTTCCGGGACAGGGGGCGCGGGTTATGGCTACACCTTC

clone size: .
J gene: TRBJ2-3
V gene: TRBV6-5
D gene: TRBD1
CDR3 protein: CASSRDSFTDTQYF
CDR3 DNA: TGTGCCAGCAGTCGGGACAGCTTCACAGATACGCAGTATTTT

clone size: .
J gene: TRBJ1-1
V gene: TRBV23-1
D gene: TRBD1
CDR3 protein: CASSQSQGAHTEAFF
CDR3 DNA: TGCGCCAGCAGTCAAAGCCAGGGGGCACACACTGAAGCTTTCTTT

clone size: .
J gene: TRBJ1-4
V gene: TRBV6-1
D gene: .
CDR3 protein: CAGGTVRNEKLFF
CDR3 DNA: TGTGCCGGCGGGACGGTCCGTAATGAAAAACTGTTTTTT

clone size: .
J gene: TRBJ2-2
V gene: TRBV10-3
D gene: .
CDR3 protein: CAISDQNTGELFF
CDR3 DNA: TGTGCCATCAGTGACCAGAACACCGGGGAGCTGTTTTTT

clone size: few
J gene: TRBJ2-4
V gene: TRBV5-6
D gene: .
CDR3 protein: CASSLGGAEDIQYF
CDR3 DNA: TGTGCCAGCAGCCTTGGGGGGGCGGAGGACATTCAGTACTTC

clone size: .
J gene: TRBJ2-5
V gene: TRBV5-1
D gene: .
CDR3 protein: CASSLASETQYF
CDR3 DNA: TGCGCCAGCAGCTTGGCCTCGGAGACCCAGTACTTC

clone size: .
J gene: TRBJ2-3
V gene: TRBV10-3
D gene: TRBD2
CDR3 protein: CAIGTTRNTDTQYF
CDR3 DNA: TGTGCCATCGGGACTACCCGGAACACAGATACGCAGTATTTT

clone size: .
J gene: TRBJ2-3
V gene: TRBV9
D gene: .
CDR3 protein: CASSYQARGVQDTQYF
CDR3 DNA: TGTGCCAGCAGCTACCAAGCTAGGGGGGTTCAAGATACGCAGTATTTT

clone size: .
J gene: TRBJ2-1
V gene: TRBV6-6
D gene: TRBD1
CDR3 protein: CASSLGRGQEQFF
CDR3 DNA: TGTGCCAGCAGTTTGGGCAGGGGGCAGGAGCAGTTCTTC

clone size: .
J gene: TRBJ1-2
V gene: TRBV30
D gene: .
CDR3 protein: CAWRLANYGYTF
CDR3 DNA: TGTGCCTGGAGGTTGGCTAACTATGGCTACACCTTC

clone size: .
J gene: TRBJ2-2
V gene: TRBV15
D gene: TRBD2
CDR3 protein: CATSTKTEGLAGVTGELFF
CDR3 DNA: TGTGCCACCAGCACCAAGACAGAGGGACTAGCGGGGGTCACCGGGGAGCTGTTTTTT

clone size: .
J gene: TRBJ2-3
V gene: TRBV11-1
D gene: .
CDR3 protein: CASSLSGNTQYF
CDR3 DNA: TGTGCCAGCAGCCTATCTGGAAATACGCAGTATTTT